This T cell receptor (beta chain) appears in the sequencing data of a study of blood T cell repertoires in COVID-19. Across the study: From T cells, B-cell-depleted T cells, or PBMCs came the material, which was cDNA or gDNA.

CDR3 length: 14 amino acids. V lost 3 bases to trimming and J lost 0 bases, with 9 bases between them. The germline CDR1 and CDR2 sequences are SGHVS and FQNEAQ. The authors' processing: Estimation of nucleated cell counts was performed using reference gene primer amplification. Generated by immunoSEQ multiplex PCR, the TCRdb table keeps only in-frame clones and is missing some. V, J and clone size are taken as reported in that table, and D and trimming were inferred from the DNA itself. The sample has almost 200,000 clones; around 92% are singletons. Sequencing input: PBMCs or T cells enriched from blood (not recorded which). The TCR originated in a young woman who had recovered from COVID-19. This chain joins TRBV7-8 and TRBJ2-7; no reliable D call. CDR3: CASSFTVTSYEQYF. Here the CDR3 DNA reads TGTGCCAGCAGCTTCACAGTTACCTCCTACGAGCAGTACTTC.